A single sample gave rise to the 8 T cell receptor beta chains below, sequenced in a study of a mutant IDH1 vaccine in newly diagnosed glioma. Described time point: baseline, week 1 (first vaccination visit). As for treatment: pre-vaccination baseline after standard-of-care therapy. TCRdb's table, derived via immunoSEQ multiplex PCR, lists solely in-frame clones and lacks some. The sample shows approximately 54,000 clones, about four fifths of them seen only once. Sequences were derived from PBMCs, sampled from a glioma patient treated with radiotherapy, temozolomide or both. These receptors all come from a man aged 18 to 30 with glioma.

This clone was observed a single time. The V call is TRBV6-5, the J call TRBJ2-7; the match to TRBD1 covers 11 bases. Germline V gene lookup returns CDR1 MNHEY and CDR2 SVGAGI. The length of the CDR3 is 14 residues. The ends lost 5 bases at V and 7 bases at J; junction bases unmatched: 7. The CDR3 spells CASSPGQGAWEQYF. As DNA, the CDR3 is TGTGCCAGCAGTCCCGGACAGGGGGCCTGGGAGCAGTACTTC.

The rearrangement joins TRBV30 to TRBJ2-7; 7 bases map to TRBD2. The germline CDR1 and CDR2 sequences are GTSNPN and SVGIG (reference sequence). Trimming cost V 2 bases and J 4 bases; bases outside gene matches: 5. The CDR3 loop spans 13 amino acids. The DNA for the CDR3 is TGTGCCTGGAGTCCCGGACTAGTGTACGAGCAGTACTTC. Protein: CAWSPGLVYEQYF.

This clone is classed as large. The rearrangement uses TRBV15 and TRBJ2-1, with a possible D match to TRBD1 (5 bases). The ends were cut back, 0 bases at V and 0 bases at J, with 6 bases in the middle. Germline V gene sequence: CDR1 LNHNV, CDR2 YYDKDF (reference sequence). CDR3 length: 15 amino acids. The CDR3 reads CATSREGASYNEQFF. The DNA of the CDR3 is TGTGCCACCAGCAGAGAAGGGGCCTCCTACAATGAGCAGTTCTTC.

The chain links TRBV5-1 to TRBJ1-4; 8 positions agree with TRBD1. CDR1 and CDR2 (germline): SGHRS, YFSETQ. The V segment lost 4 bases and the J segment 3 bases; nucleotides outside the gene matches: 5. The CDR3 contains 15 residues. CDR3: CASSRPGQANEKLFF. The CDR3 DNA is TGCGCCAGCAGCAGACCGGGACAGGCTAATGAAAAACTGTTTTTT.

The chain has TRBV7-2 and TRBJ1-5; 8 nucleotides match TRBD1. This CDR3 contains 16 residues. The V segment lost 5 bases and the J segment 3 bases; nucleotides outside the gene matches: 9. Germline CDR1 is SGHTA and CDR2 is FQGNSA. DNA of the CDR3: TGTGCCAGCAGCCCCCAGGGGGCGCTGGACAATCAGCCCCAGCATTTT. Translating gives CASSPQGALDNQPQHF.

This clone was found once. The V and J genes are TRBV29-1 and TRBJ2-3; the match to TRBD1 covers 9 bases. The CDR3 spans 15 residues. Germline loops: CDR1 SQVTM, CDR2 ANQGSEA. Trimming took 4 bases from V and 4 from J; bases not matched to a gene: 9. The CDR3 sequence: CSVAHGQGLADTQYF. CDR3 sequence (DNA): TGCAGCGTTGCCCATGGACAGGGGCTGGCAGATACGCAGTATTTT.

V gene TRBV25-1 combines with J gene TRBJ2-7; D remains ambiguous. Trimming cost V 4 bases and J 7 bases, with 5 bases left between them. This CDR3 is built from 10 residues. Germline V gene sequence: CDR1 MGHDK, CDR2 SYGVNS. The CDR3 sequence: CASSAQEQYF. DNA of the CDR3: TGTGCCAGCAGTGCACAGGAGCAGTACTTC.

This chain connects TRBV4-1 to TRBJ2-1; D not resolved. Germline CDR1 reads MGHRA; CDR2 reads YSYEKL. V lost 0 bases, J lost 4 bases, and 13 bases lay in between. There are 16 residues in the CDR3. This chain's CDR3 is CASSQDVRPQYNEQFF. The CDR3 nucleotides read TGCGCCAGCAGCCAAGATGTTCGGCCACAGTACAATGAGCAGTTCTTC.